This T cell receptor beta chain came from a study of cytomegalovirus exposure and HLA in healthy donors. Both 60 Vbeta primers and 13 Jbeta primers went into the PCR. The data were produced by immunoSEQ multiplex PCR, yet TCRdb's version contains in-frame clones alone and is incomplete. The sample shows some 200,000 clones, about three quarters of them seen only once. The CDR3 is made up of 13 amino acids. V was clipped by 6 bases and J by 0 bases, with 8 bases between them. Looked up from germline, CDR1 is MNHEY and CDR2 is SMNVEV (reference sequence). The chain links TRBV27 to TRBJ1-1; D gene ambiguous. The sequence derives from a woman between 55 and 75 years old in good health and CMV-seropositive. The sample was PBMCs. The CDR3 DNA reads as TGTGCCAGCAGCCGCGGGATGAACACTGAAGCTTTCTTT. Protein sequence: CASSRGMNTEAFF.